This record looks at one TCR beta chain sequence and its context. The germline V gene encodes CDR1 SEHNR and CDR2 FQNEAQ (reference sequence). The CDR3 is made up of 15 amino acids. The V and J ends lost 2 bases and 5 bases, in that order; junction bases with no gene match: 6. Source study methods: It was from reference gene primer amplification that nucleated cell counts were estimated. Libraries were prepared by immunoSEQ multiplex PCR; TCRdb keeps only in-frame clonotypes and omits some of them. V and J calls plus clone size are reproduced from that table; the DNA served to infer D and trimming. The sample has approximately 94,000 clones; roughly 84% are singletons. These data are taken from a study of blood T cell repertoires in COVID-19. Study context: The United States, Italy and Spain were the sources of the acute and convalescent COVID-19 samples.

The V and J genes are TRBV7-9 and TRBJ1-5, with 7 bases lining up with TRBD1. This TCR came from a man aged 30 to 45 in a cohort sampled during active COVID-19. Material for sequencing was peripheral blood. CDR3 in amino acids: CASSLYGTDDQPQHF. The DNA for the CDR3 is TGTGCCAGCAGCTTATACGGGACAGATGATCAGCCCCAGCATTTT.